These 17 T cell receptor beta chains came from one sample sequenced in a study of radiotherapy plus CTLA-4 blockade in lung cancer. Generated by immunoSEQ multiplex PCR, the TCRdb table keeps only in-frame clones and is missing some. The sample shows approximately 48,000 clones, approximately 84% of them seen only once. The material sequenced was peripheral blood, taken from a patient treated with radiotherapy plus ipilimumab. Receptors originate from a human donor with non-small cell lung cancer whose response to radiotherapy plus ipilimumab could not be evaluated.

The gene calls are TRBV10-3 and TRBJ1-3; no firm D call. The CDR3 extends over 17 amino acids. V shed 3 bases and J shed 0 bases, with 15 bases lying between them. Per germline, CDR1 ENHRY and CDR2 SYGVKD. CDR3: CAISDPASGSSGNTIYF. In nucleotides, the CDR3 is TGTGCCATCAGTGATCCTGCCTCGGGGTCCTCTGGAAACACCATATATTTT.

A single count supports this clone. One end of the junction fails to match germline, which may point to a read error. The V call is TRBV27, the J call TRBJ1-2; 9 bases fit TRBD1. This CDR3 is 13 amino acids long. Germline V lookup: CDR1 MNHEY, CDR2 SMNVEV (reference sequence). The CDR3 loop is CASSIGQGLGYIF. Here the CDR3 DNA reads TGTGCCAGCAGTATCGGACAGGGGTTGGGCTACATCTTC.

The gene calls are TRBV2 and TRBJ1-6; 7 bases are a match to TRBD1. This CDR3 comprises 15 residues. Trimming cost V 6 bases and J 5 bases; bases outside gene matches: 7. The germline V gene encodes CDR1 SNHLY and CDR2 FYNNEI. CDR3 loop: CASRMTGTNNSPLHF. CDR3 DNA sequence: TGTGCCAGCAGGATGACAGGGACAAATAATTCACCCCTCCACTTT.

The chain recombines TRBV7-2 with TRBJ1-2; no reliable D call. This CDR3 spans 13 amino acids. Germline V lookup: CDR1 SGHTA, CDR2 FQGNSA. The V and J ends lost 5 bases and 7 bases respectively, with 14 bases between them. The CDR3 DNA reads as TGTGCCAGCAGCGCGGAACCGGTTCGTGGCTACACCTTC. As protein: CASSAEPVRGYTF.

This clone has only a few counts. The rearrangement uses TRBV6-5 and TRBJ2-7, with D possibly matching TRBD2 (5 bases). CDR1 and CDR2 from the germline V gene are MNHEY and SVGAGI. The CDR3 loop spans 12 amino acids. V shed 11 bases and J shed 3 bases, with 14 bases lying between them. The chain's CDR3 is CASGRSNYEQYF. The CDR3 DNA reads TGTGCCTCTGGGAGATCGAACTACGAGCAGTACTTC.

The chain employs TRBV28 and TRBJ1-3, with D hard to call. Germline V CDR1 and CDR2: MDHEN, SYDVKM. The CDR3 contains 15 residues. Trimming took off 1 base at V and 8 bases at J, with 15 bases between the two ends. CDR3 DNA sequence: TGTGCCAGCAGTTTATTCTTTCAGTCAGAGGACACCATATATTTT. Its translation is CASSLFFQSEDTIYF.

About this clone itself: Compared with germline, one end of the junction differs, possibly owing to a read error. Other nucleotide sequences in the sample specify the same CDR3. The chain has TRBV6-1 and TRBJ2-1; TRBD1 matches 10 bases. The CDR3 runs 15 residues. The germline CDR1 and CDR2 sequences are MNHNS and SASEGT. The CDR3 loop is CASREGTGDYNEQFF. The CDR3 DNA is TGCGCCAGCAGGGAAGGGACAGGGGACTACAATGAGCAGTTCTTC.

The chain combines TRBV27 with TRBJ2-3; 10 nucleotides match TRBD2. Trimming cost V 5 bases and J 4 bases; bases outside gene matches: 12. This CDR3 has 17 amino acids. Germline V gene data show CDR1 as MNHEY and CDR2 as SMNVEV (reference sequence). The CDR3 bases are TGTGCCAGCAGTCCGACGAGCGGGAGGGCCATGGCAGATACGCAGTATTTT. Its protein product is CASSPTSGRAMADTQYF.

This clone was seen a few times. The chain carries TRBV2 and TRBJ2-5, with 15 bases identical to TRBD2. The germline gives CDR1 SNHLY, CDR2 FYNNEI. J was trimmed by 5 bases and V by 4 bases; bases with no gene match: 5. This CDR3 is built from 16 residues. The chain's CDR3 is CASSVGTSGRRETQYF. CDR3 bases: TGTGCCAGCAGTGTGGGGACTAGCGGGAGGAGGGAGACCCAGTACTTC.

The chain recombines TRBV4-1 with TRBJ2-3; 7 nucleotides agree with TRBD2. Germline V gives CDR1 MGHRA, CDR2 YSYEKL. V trimming: 4 bases; J trimming: 2 bases; junction bases outside the gene matches: 15. The CDR3 extends over 18 amino acids. The CDR3 is CASSPEWMASGPTDTQYF. The DNA of the CDR3 is TGCGCCAGCAGCCCCGAGTGGATGGCTAGCGGCCCCACAGATACGCAGTATTTT.

V gene TRBV6-1 combines with J gene TRBJ1-2; 8 bases fit TRBD1. Losses at the gene ends were 3 bases for V and 8 bases for J; bases not matched to a gene: 11. CDR1 is MNHNS and CDR2 is SASEGT in the germline V gene. The CDR3 loop spans 15 amino acids. Here the CDR3 DNA reads TGTGCCAGCAGTGAGACAGGGGAACGCGTTGCGGGCTACACCTTC. Its translation: CASSETGERVAGYTF.

This chain links TRBV19 with TRBJ1-4; D is unresolved. In germline, CDR1 is LNHDA, CDR2 SQIVND (reference sequence). The CDR3 extends over 13 amino acids. V was clipped by 5 bases and J by 8 bases, with 12 bases between them. The CDR3 DNA sequence: TGTGCCAGTAGTTCTTCCGGGAGGGAAAAACTGTTTTTT. Translation gives CASSSSGREKLFF. Supplemented by reference TRBV19 and TRBJ1-4, the full variable domain reads DGGITQSPKYLFRKEGQNVTLSCEQNLNHDAMYWYRQDPGQGLRLIYYSQIVNDFQKGDIAEGYSVSREKKESFPLTVTSAQKNPTAFYLCASSSSGREKLFFGSGTQLSVL.

The V gene is TRBV29-1, the J gene TRBJ1-1; TRBD1 aligns across 10 bases. Germline V CDR1 and CDR2: SQVTM, ANQGSEA. This CDR3 comprises 12 residues. With V trimmed by 4 bases and J by 10 bases, 6 bases remained unmatched. CDR3 nucleotides: TGCAGCGTTGTTGGGACAGGGGATGGAGCTTTCTTT. Translating it yields CSVVGTGDGAFF.

The chain recombines TRBV4-1 with TRBJ2-3; 7 nucleotides agree with TRBD2. The CDR3 is made up of 17 amino acids. The junction had 14 bases not matched to a gene; V was cut back by 2 bases and J by 6 bases. CDR1 and CDR2 (germline): MGHRA, YSYEKL. In DNA form, the CDR3 reads TGCGCCAGCAGCCAACCCCTGTCGGGAGGAATGAGGGATACGCAGTATTTT. Protein sequence: CASSQPLSGGMRDTQYF.

The chain has TRBV30 and TRBJ1-2; D gene uncertain. The CDR3 totals 14 residues. Trimming took 8 bases from V and 6 from J, leaving 22 bases between them. The V gene's germline CDR1 is GTSNPN and CDR2 SVGIG (reference sequence). DNA of the CDR3: TGTGCCGTACGGGAAGATCGGGGAGTGGATGGCTACACCTTC. It codes for CAVREDRGVDGYTF.

The chain is built from TRBV7-3 and TRBJ2-2; 9 bases agree with TRBD2. Germline loops: CDR1 SGHTA, CDR2 FQGTGA. The CDR3 consists of 17 residues. V gave up 5 bases and J gave up 0 bases; unmatched junction bases: 7. In DNA, the CDR3 is TGTGCCAGCAGCCCAAGGGCTAGCGGGGCGAACACCGGGGAGCTGTTTTTT. Encoded protein: CASSPRASGANTGELFF.

CDR3 DNA: TGTGCCAGCAGTCAGAGACAGGCCCCGAACACTGAAGCTTTCTTT. Translating gives CASSQRQAPNTEAFF. The J gene is TRBJ1-1, the V gene TRBV6-5, with D possibly matching TRBD1 (6 bases). CDR3 size: 15 residues. The germline V and J ends were trimmed by 5 bases and 1 base, with 14 bases remaining between them. Germline V gives CDR1 MNHEY, CDR2 SVGAGI.